What follows are 6 T cell receptor beta chains derived from one specimen sequenced in a study of blood T cell repertoires in COVID-19 (TCRdb year 2020). Libraries were built with the immunoSEQ multiplex PCR assay. TCRdb's version of the immuneACCESS table is confined to in-frame rearrangements and falls short of the full clone set. An unresolved V gene accounts for under half of the shortfall where checked; the remainder is of unknown origin. The sample data list approximately 160,000 clones, and approximately 91% of these were observed just once. The ten largest clonotypes hold approximately 0.5% of the sample. Specimen: peripheral blood. Every receptor here comes from a man between 45 and 60 years old with acute or convalescent COVID-19.

V usage is TRBV9 and J usage is TRBJ2-1; weak D call: TRBD2 (6 bases). The CDR3 spans 14 residues. Germline loops: CDR1 SGDLS, CDR2 YYNGEE. V was trimmed by 3 bases and J by 9 bases, leaving 16 bases between them. CDR3 amino acids: CASSGRVQGGEQFF. DNA of the CDR3: TGTGCCAGCAGCGGAAGGGTCCAGGGAGGTGAGCAGTTCTTC.

This clone was seen more than once but under ten times. This chain joins TRBV27 and TRBJ2-3, with D tentatively TRBD1 (6 bases). This CDR3 has 19 amino acids. The V end was cut by 3 bases, the J end by 3 bases, with 25 bases between. CDR1 is MNHEY, CDR2 SMNVEV, per germline (reference sequence). CDR3 protein: CASSFRRWGRAASTDTQYF. The CDR3 DNA is TGTGCCAGCAGTTTTCGCAGGTGGGGGCGGGCAGCTTCGACAGATACGCAGTATTTT.

The chain recombines TRBV3-1 (or the pseudogene TRBV3-2) with TRBJ2-7; 9 bases align to TRBD1. Germline lookup yields CDR1 LGHDT and CDR2 YNNKEL (reference sequence). Trimming cost V 8 bases and J 7 bases; bases outside gene matches: 6. This CDR3 has 12 residues. The CDR3 DNA reads TGTGCCAGCGACAGGGGGATGGGGGAGCAGTACTTC. It specifies CASDRGMGEQYF.

V gene TRBV6-5 combines with J gene TRBJ2-1; maybe TRBD1 (6 bases). This CDR3 is 16 amino acids long. Trimming took off 0 bases at V and 0 bases at J, with 9 bases between the two ends. Looked up from germline, CDR1 is MNHEY and CDR2 is SVGAGI. The CDR3 region is CASSYSGQFSYNEQFF. Written as DNA, the CDR3 is TGTGCCAGCAGTTACTCTGGACAGTTCTCCTACAATGAGCAGTTCTTC.

The count of this clone is one. V usage is TRBV27 and J usage is TRBJ2-7, with a tentative D call TRBD2 (5 bases). CDR1 and CDR2 (germline): MNHEY, SMNVEV (reference sequence). With 3 bases removed from V and 4 bases from J, the gap between germline ends came to 13 bases. This CDR3 spans 14 amino acids. The CDR3 loop reads CASSLVSTGYEQYF. The DNA of the CDR3 is TGTGCCAGCAGTTTGGTTTCAACGGGGTACGAGCAGTACTTC.

The genes are TRBV4-3 and TRBJ2-2; tentative D call: TRBD2 (6 bases). This CDR3 is built from 16 residues. Germline V gene sequence: CDR1 LGHNA, CDR2 YSLEER. The V and J ends lost 8 bases and 5 bases respectively, with 21 bases between them. The CDR3 region is CASAHRGFWSTGELFF. CDR3 coding DNA: TGCGCCAGCGCACACCGGGGGTTTTGGAGTACCGGGGAGCTGTTTTTT.